These T cell receptor beta chains were read from a single sample in a study of cytomegalovirus exposure and HLA in healthy donors. Here immunoSEQ multiplex PCR was the method, and the copy in TCRdb shows in-frame clones only, minus some. Here the sample spans 150,000 to 170,000 clones, 70% to 80% being singletons. Sequencing was performed on PBMCs. These TCRs come from a man under 40 in good health and CMV-seropositive. Each CDR3 is given with its conserved first and last residue.

cdr3_aa j_call v_call
CASSAGLVDHYEQYF TRBJ2-7 TRBV4-2
CASRDPGGRLGSPLHF TRBJ1-6 TRBV7-8
CASSSGQRGQPQHF TRBJ1-5 TRBV7-9
CASTRPGLGRETQYF TRBJ2-5 TRBV5-6
CASSLTPGGGYGYTF TRBJ1-2 TRBV7-6
CASSPAVRSSYEQYF TRBJ2-7 TRBV7-3
CATGGGTDTQYF TRBJ2-3 TRBV19
CASSQGRGSYNEQFF TRBJ2-1 TRBV4-3
CAWSLTSSGGELFF TRBJ2-2 TRBV30
CASSPTGQVSYEQYF TRBJ2-7 TRBV5-1
CASRRGQGEQPQHF TRBJ1-5 TRBV6-5
CASSQDPIAGGLAGGSGELFF TRBJ2-2 TRBV4-2
CASRSRLANEQFF TRBJ2-1 TRBV5-4
CASSQGVGRLAGVDEQFF TRBJ2-1 TRBV4-2
CASSFGENTEAFF TRBJ1-1 TRBV7-9
CASSLDRGNTEAFF TRBJ1-1 TRBV7-2
CATSRDQGVLGYTF TRBJ1-2 TRBV15
CAWGGQINSPLHF TRBJ1-6 TRBV30
CASSLTQGTGYYGYTF TRBJ1-2 TRBV5-6
CASSERISGGRDNEQFF TRBJ2-1 TRBV25-1
CASSPSDSSSGNTIYF TRBJ1-3 TRBV5-1
CASSSRAGGGAYEQYF TRBJ2-7 TRBV7-9
CASSLVFGDSLLDF TRBJ2-7 TRBV11-1
CASSQERGGLNTQYF TRBJ2-3 TRBV4-3
CASSAQGGNSPLHF TRBJ1-6 TRBV9
CASSLATSVDTQYF TRBJ2-3 TRBV11-3
CASSPQGFVPNTEAFF TRBJ1-1 TRBV4-3
CASRRGSNYGYTF TRBJ1-2 TRBV28
CASSLAVDRGEFF TRBJ2-1 TRBV11-2